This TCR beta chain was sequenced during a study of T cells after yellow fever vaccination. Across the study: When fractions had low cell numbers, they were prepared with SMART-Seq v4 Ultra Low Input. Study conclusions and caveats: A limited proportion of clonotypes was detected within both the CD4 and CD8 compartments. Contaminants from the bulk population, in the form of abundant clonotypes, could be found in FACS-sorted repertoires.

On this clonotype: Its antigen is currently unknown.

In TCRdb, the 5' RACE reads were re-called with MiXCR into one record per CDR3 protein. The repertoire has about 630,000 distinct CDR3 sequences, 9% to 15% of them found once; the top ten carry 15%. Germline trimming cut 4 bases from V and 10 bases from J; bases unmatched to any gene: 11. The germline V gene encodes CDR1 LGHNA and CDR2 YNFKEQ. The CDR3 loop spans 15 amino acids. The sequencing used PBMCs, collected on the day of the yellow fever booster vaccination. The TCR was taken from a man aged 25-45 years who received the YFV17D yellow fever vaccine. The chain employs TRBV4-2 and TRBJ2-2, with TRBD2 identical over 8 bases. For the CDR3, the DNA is TGTGCCAGCAGCCGGCAGCGGGAGAGCCCGGAGGAGCTGTTTTTT. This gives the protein CASSRQRESPEELFF.